This T cell receptor (beta chain) was identified during a study of identical twins. From the 5' RACE reads, TCRdb called clonotypes with MiXCR, one entry per CDR3 protein. The table records 280,000 or so distinct CDR3 sequences, roughly 8.6% of them present only once. This CDR3 is built from 15 residues. Germline CDR1 is MNHEY and CDR2 is SVGAGI. J lost 5 bases, V lost 2 bases, and 5 bases had no gene match. The study, taken as a whole, reports: Monozygotic twins shared more out-of-frame TCR alpha than recombination models predicted.

On this clonotype: Its antigen remains unknown.

These records were also assigned to another study, of yellow fever vaccine responses in identical twins.

This rearrangement joins TRBV6-5 to TRBJ2-7; 11 bases agree with TRBD1. Material: memory (CD45RO+) T cells sorted from blood. The receptor was derived from a woman aged 18 to 35 in good health. CDR3 in amino acids: CASSYRDRGFHEQYF. The CDR3 DNA sequence: TGTGCCAGCAGTTACCGGGACAGGGGGTTCCACGAGCAGTACTTC.